This T cell receptor beta chain was sequenced during a study of blood T cell repertoires in COVID-19. Study in general: The cDNA or gDNA used as material had been derived from T cells, B-cell-depleted T cells, or PBMCs.

This CDR3 is 13 amino acids long. The germline gives CDR1 SGHVS, CDR2 FQNEAQ. Trimming took off 0 bases at V and 10 bases at J, with 11 bases between the two ends. Sequencing used immunoSEQ multiplex PCR; TCRdb keeps in-frame clones, though not all of them. This repertoire shows 85,000 to 100,000 clones, roughly 75% found once; its top ten account for 8.7%. V usage is TRBV7-8 and J usage is TRBJ2-3; tentatively, D is TRBD2 (5 bases). This sequence originates from a man aged 45-65 years who had recovered from COVID-19. Sequenced material: peripheral blood. The CDR3 is CASSLAGEDAQYF. For the CDR3, the DNA is TGTGCCAGCAGCTTAGCGGGAGAGGATGCGCAGTATTTT.